This T cell receptor (beta chain) was profiled in a study of vaccination effects on CD4 cells after COVID-19. General study results and limits: Clonal contraction was marked in infection- and vaccine-induced clones late after vaccination.

Subsequent to approximately 11 days of culture, CD4+ T cells were isolated. The person's infection with SARS-CoV-2, confirmed by PCR, took place between March and December 2020. Profiled with immunoSEQ multiplex PCR; TCRdb holds only in-frame clones, not every one. This sample has about 45,000 clones, with roughly 72% found just once. CDR3 length: 16 residues. The V gene's germline CDR1 is SGHNT and CDR2 YENEEA. Trimming left V 5 bases short and J 0 bases short, with 16 bases between. Only a few counts were recorded for this clone. Antigen: not known. The chain employs TRBV11-3 and TRBJ1-2; possibly TRBD1 for D (5 bases). This clonotype originated in a human donor who had a prior SARS-CoV-2 infection. This specimen consisted of CD4+ T cells from PBMCs cultured without peptide, obtained before COVID-19 vaccination. The DNA of the CDR3 is TGTGCCAGCAGCCCGCCCGGGGCCTTAGCTAACTATGGCTACACCTTC. This encodes CASSPPGALANYGYTF.